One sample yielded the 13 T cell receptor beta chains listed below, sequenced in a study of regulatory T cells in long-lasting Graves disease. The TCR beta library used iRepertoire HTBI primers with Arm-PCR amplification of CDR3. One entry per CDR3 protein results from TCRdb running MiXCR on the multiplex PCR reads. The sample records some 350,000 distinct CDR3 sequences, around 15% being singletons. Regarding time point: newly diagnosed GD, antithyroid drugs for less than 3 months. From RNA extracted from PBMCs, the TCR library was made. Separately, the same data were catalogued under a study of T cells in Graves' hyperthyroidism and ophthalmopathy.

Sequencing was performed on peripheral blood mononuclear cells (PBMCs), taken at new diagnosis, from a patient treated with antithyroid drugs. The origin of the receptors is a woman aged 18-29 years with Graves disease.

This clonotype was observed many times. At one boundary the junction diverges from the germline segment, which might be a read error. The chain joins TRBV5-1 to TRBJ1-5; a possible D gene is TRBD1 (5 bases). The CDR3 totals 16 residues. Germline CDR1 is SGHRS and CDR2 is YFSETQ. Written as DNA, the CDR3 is TGTGCCAGCTCACCGGGGACGGGGATCAGCAATCAGCCCCAGCATTTT. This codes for CASSPGTGISNQPQHF.

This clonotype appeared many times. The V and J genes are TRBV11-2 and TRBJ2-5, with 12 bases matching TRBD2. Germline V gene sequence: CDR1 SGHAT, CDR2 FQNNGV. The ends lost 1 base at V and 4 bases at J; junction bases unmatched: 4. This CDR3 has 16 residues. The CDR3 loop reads CASSLGTSGARETQYF. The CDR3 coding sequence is TGTGCCAGCAGCTTAGGGACTAGCGGGGCGAGAGAGACCCAGTACTTC.

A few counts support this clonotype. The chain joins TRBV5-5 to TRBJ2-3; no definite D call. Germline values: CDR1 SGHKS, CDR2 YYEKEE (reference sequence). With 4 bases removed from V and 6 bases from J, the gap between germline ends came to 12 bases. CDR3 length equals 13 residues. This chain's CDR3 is CASSPHTWDTQYF. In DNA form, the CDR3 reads TGTGCCAGCAGCCCCCACACTTGGGATACGCAGTATTTT.

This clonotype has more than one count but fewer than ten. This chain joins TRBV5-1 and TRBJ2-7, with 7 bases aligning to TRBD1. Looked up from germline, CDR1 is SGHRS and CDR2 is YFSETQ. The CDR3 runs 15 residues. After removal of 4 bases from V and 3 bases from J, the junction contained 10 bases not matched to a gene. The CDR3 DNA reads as TGCGCCAGCAGCGTGACAGGGCGAAGTTACTACGAGCAGTACTTC. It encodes CASSVTGRSYYEQYF. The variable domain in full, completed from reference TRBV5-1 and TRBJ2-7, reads KAGVTQTPRYLIKTRGQQVTLSCSPISGHRSVSWYQQTPGQGLQFLFEYFSETQRNKGNFPGRFSGRQFSNSRSEMNVSTLELGDSALYLCASSVTGRSYYEQYFGPGTRLTVT.

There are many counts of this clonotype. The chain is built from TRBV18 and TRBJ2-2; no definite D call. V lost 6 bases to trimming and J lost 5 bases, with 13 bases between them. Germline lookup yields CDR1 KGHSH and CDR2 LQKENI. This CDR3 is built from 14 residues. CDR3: CASSPYLGTGELFF. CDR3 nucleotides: TGTGCCAGCTCTCCTTACCTCGGGACCGGGGAGCTGTTTTTT. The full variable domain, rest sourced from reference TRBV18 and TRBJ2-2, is NAGVMQNPRHLVRRRGQEARLRCSPMKGHSHVYWYRQLPEEGLKFMVYLQKENIIDESGMPKERFSAEFPKEGPSILRIQQVVRGDSAAYFCASSPYLGTGELFFGEGSRLTVL.

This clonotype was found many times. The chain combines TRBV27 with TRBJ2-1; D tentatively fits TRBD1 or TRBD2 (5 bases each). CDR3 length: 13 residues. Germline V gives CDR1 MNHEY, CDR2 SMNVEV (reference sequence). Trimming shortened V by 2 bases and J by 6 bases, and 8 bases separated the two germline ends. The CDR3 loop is CASSLTRGNEQFF. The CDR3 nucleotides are TGTGCCAGCAGTTTAACTAGGGGCAATGAGCAGTTCTTC.

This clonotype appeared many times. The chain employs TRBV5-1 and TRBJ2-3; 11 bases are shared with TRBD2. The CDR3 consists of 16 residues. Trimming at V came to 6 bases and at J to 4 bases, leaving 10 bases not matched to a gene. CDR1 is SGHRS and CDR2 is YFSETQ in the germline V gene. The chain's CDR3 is CASTNPTSGDSDTQYF. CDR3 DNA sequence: TGCGCCAGCACCAATCCGACTAGCGGGGACTCAGATACGCAGTATTTT. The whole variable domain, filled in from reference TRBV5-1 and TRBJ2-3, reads KAGVTQTPRYLIKTRGQQVTLSCSPISGHRSVSWYQQTPGQGLQFLFEYFSETQRNKGNFPGRFSGRQFSNSRSEMNVSTLELGDSALYLCASTNPTSGDSDTQYFGPGTRLTVL.

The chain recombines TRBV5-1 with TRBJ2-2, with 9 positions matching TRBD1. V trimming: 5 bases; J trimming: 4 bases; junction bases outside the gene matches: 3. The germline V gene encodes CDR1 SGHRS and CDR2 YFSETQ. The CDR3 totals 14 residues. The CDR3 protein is CASRPTGGTGELFF. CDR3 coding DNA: TGCGCCAGCAGGCCGACAGGGGGCACCGGGGAGCTGTTTTTT. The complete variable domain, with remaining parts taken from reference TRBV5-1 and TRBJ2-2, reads KAGVTQTPRYLIKTRGQQVTLSCSPISGHRSVSWYQQTPGQGLQFLFEYFSETQRNKGNFPGRFSGRQFSNSRSEMNVSTLELGDSALYLCASRPTGGTGELFFGEGSRLTVL.

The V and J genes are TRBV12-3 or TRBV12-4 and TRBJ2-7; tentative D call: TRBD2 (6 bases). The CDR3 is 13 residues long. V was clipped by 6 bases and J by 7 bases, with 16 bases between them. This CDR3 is CASRETRRAEQYF. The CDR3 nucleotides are TGTGCCAGCAGGGAGACTAGAAGGGCAGAGCAGTACTTC.

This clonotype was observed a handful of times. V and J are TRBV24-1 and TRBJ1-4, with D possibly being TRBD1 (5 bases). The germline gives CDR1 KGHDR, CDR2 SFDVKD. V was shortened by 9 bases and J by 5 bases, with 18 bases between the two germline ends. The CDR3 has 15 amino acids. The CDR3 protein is CATAEGGEGNEKLFF. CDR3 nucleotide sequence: TGTGCCACCGCCGAGGGAGGGGAAGGAAATGAAAAACTGTTTTTT.

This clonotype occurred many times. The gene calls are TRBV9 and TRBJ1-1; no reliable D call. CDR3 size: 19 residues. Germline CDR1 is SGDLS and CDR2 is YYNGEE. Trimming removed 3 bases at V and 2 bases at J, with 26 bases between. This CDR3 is CASSAPGTRLAGTNTEAFF. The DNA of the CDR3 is TGTGCCAGCAGCGCCCCAGGAACTCGTTTGGCGGGAACCAACACTGAAGCTTTCTTT.

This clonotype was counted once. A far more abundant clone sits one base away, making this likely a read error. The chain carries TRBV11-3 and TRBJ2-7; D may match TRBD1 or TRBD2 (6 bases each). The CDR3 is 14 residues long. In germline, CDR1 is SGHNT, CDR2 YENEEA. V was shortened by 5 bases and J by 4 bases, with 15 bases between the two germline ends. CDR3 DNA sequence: TGTGCCAGCAGCGAAGACGGGGGCGCATACGAGCAGTACTTC. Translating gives CASSEDGGAYEQYF.

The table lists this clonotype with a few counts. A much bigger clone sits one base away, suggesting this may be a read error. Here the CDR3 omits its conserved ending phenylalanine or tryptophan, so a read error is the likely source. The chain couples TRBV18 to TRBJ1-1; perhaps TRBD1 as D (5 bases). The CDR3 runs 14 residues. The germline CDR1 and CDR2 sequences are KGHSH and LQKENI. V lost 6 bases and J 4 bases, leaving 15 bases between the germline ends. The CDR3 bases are TGTGCCAGCTCGCAAGAACTGGGGGGCACTGAAGCTTTCCTT. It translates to CASSQELGGTEAFL.